Below are 32 T cell receptor beta chains sequenced from a single sample in a study of blood T cells in healthy people across ages. Primed by a sample-barcoded 5' primer and a J-beta primer mix, a second PCR proceeded for about 6 to 11 cycles. TCRdb itself ran the 5' RACE reads through MiXCR, one entry per CDR3 protein. Among fewer than 600,000 distinct CDR3 sequences listed, about 27% were seen once. These data were likewise used in another study, on T cells of mothers and their children.

The material sequenced was blood. These receptors originate from a boy aged 2-15 years in good health.

This chain joins TRBV27 and TRBJ2-1; 7 bases are shared with TRBD2. This CDR3 contains 13 residues. After removal of 4 bases from V and 11 bases from J, the junction contained 8 bases not matched to a gene. Germline CDR1 is MNHEY and CDR2 is SMNVEV (reference sequence). The CDR3 DNA follows: TGTGCCAGCAGTTCTAGAGTAGCGGGTCAGCAGTTCTTC. Its translation: CASSSRVAGQQFF.

This clonotype was counted only a few times. The junction differs from germline at one of its ends, possibly a read error. This chain connects TRBV7-8 to TRBJ2-5; 8 bases are shared with TRBD1. The CDR3 covers 12 residues. The V gene's germline CDR1 is SGHVS and CDR2 FQNEAQ. Written as DNA, the CDR3 is TGTGCCAGCAGCTTACCTCTGACAGGGGAGTTCTTC. This gives the protein CASSLPLTGEFF.

The chain carries TRBV30 and TRBJ1-1; D may be TRBD1 (5 bases). The CDR3 consists of 13 residues. From germline, CDR1 is GTSNPN and CDR2 SVGIG (reference sequence). The V gene lost 3 bases and the J gene lost 5 bases, with 13 bases spanning the gap. In DNA form, the CDR3 reads TGTGCCTGGAGCCCACGGGGCTCGACTGAAGCTTTCTTT. Translation gives CAWSPRGSTEAFF.

The CDR3, as DNA: TGTGCCAGCAGTTTGACTAGCGGGAGTATTGGCAACTCCTACGAGCAGTACTTC. It codes for CASSLTSGSIGNSYEQYF. The V and J genes are TRBV11-2 and TRBJ2-7; 12 nucleotides match TRBD2. The CDR3 sequence is 18 residues long. V shed 6 bases, J shed 0 bases, and the junction held 12 bases outside the gene matches. Germline values: CDR1 SGHAT, CDR2 FQNNGV.

This clonotype was seen a few times. The chain recombines TRBV20-1 with TRBJ2-1, with D possibly TRBD1 on 6 matching bases. CDR3 length: 17 amino acids. Trimming removed 5 bases from V and 2 bases from J, with 22 bases in between. Germline CDR1 reads DFQATT; CDR2 reads SNEGSKA (reference sequence). The CDR3, as DNA: TGCAGTGCTGGCGCATTAGGACCATCAGGGGCCTACAATGAGCAGTTCTTC. This gives the protein CSAGALGPSGAYNEQFF.

CDR3 DNA sequence: TGTGCCATCAGTGAGTCCACAGGGCCCACAGATACGCAGTATTTT. Translated, it gives CAISESTGPTDTQYF. The V and J genes are TRBV10-3 and TRBJ2-3, with D possibly being TRBD1 (6 bases). Germline CDR1 and CDR2: ENHRY and SYGVKD. Trimming removed 0 bases from V and 2 bases from J, with 9 bases in between. This CDR3 has 15 amino acids.

This clonotype has only a few counts. The chain uses TRBV11-2 and TRBJ1-3; D unresolved. CDR3 size: 14 residues. V gave up 8 bases and J gave up 0 bases, with 11 bases separating them. Germline V CDR1 and CDR2: SGHAT, FQNNGV. The CDR3 loop is CASGRASSGNTIYF. CDR3 coding DNA: TGTGCCAGCGGAAGAGCCTCCTCTGGAAACACCATATATTTT. The whole variable domain, remainder taken from reference TRBV11-2 and TRBJ1-3, is EAGVAQSPRYKIIEKRQSVAFWCNPISGHATLYWYQQILGQGPKLLIQFQNNGVVDDSQLPKDRFSAERLKGVDSTLKIQPAKLEDSAVYLCASGRASSGNTIYFGEGSWLTVV.

This chain links TRBV19 with TRBJ2-1; TRBD2 agrees at 10 bases. The V gene's germline CDR1 is LNHDA and CDR2 SQIVND (reference sequence). The length of the CDR3 is 18 residues. With V trimmed by 5 bases and J by 2 bases, 12 bases remained unmatched. The CDR3, as DNA: TGTGCCAGTAGTTTTCAGGGGTCTAGCGGGGGAGCCTACAATGAGCAGTTCTTC. It codes for CASSFQGSSGGAYNEQFF.

The V gene is TRBV28, the J gene TRBJ2-1; 7 nucleotides agree with TRBD2. The CDR3 contains 15 residues. The germline CDR1 and CDR2 sequences are MDHEN and SYDVKM. J was trimmed by 4 bases and V by 3 bases; bases with no gene match: 6. The CDR3 DNA is TGTGCCAGCAGTTTCGGTCTAGCGGATTACAATGAGCAGTTCTTC. Translation: CASSFGLADYNEQFF. Based on the CDR3 plus reference TRBV28 and TRBJ2-1, the full variable domain is DVKVTQSSRYLVKRTGEKVFLECVQDMDHENMFWYRQDPGLGLRLIYFSYDVKMKEKGDIPEGYSVSREKKERFSLILESASTNQTSMYLCASSFGLADYNEQFFGPGTRLTVL.

This clonotype was observed a few times. The chain couples TRBV5-1 to TRBJ2-2; 12 nucleotides agree with TRBD2. V was clipped by 6 bases and J by 4 bases; unmatched bases: 7. The CDR3 totals 16 residues. Per germline, CDR1 SGHRS and CDR2 YFSETQ. The chain's CDR3 is CASTRLAGDRTGELFF. The CDR3 DNA reads as TGCGCCAGCACGCGACTAGCGGGGGACCGCACCGGGGAGCTGTTTTTT.

This clonotype was seen a handful of times. The CDR3 DNA reads TGCAGTGCTAGAGAATCCACAAACACCATATATTTT. It encodes CSARESTNTIYF. The J gene is TRBJ1-3, the V gene TRBV20-1; D ambiguous. The CDR3 sequence is 12 residues long. V was cut by 0 bases and J by 6 bases, with 6 bases left in between. CDR1 is DFQATT, CDR2 SNEGSKA, per germline (reference sequence).

This chain links TRBV20-1 with TRBJ2-7; 10 nucleotides line up with TRBD2. The junction had 7 bases not matched to a gene; V was cut back by 3 bases and J by 2 bases. CDR1 and CDR2 from the germline V gene are DFQATT and SNEGSKA (reference sequence). The CDR3 sequence is 15 residues long. CDR3 nucleotide sequence: TGCAGTGCTAGCCCTAGCGGGAGAGGGCCCTACGAGCAGTACTTC. Protein sequence: CSASPSGRGPYEQYF.

This clonotype was recorded a few times. The V call is TRBV27, the J call TRBJ2-7, with 8 bases that match TRBD1. V dropped 7 bases and J dropped 3; count of bases not matched to a gene: 2. This CDR3 has 12 amino acids. Germline CDR1 is MNHEY and CDR2 is SMNVEV (reference sequence). The CDR3 DNA reads as TGTGCCAGCAAAGACAGGGGCTACGAGCAGTACTTC. Translating gives CASKDRGYEQYF.

This clonotype was found a few times. The rearrangement uses TRBV6-5 and TRBJ2-5, with a possible D match to TRBD1 (6 bases). The DNA end is a closer match to TRBJ2-7, so the J assignment may be wrong. Germline V gene data show CDR1 as MNHEY and CDR2 as SVGAGI. The CDR3 is 12 amino acids. CDR3 loop: CAVRGSTYEQYF. The CDR3 DNA is TGTGCCGTGAGGGGGAGTACCTACGAGCAGTACTTC.

This clonotype has only a few counts. V usage is TRBV6-5 and J usage is TRBJ2-2, with D unclear. The CDR3 has 15 residues. Germline values: CDR1 MNHEY, CDR2 SVGAGI. Trimming cost V 0 bases and J 1 base, with 6 bases left between them. Written as DNA, the CDR3 is TGTGCCAGCAGTTACTCCCCGGGGAACACCGGGGAGCTGTTTTTT. It encodes CASSYSPGNTGELFF.

This clonotype was counted only a few times. The chain carries TRBV12-3 or TRBV12-4 and TRBJ2-5; TRBD2 aligns across 12 bases. With V trimmed by 2 bases and J by 0 bases, 7 bases remained unmatched. CDR3 length equals 18 residues. The CDR3 nucleotides are TGTGCCAGCAGTTTACCCCGACTAGCGGGGGTGAACCAAGAGACCCAGTACTTC. This sequence encodes CASSLPRLAGVNQETQYF.

The chain recombines TRBV29-1 with TRBJ2-3; the D gene could be TRBD1 or TRBD2 (5 bases each). V was shortened by 7 bases and J by 2 bases, with 16 bases between the two germline ends. Germline V gene data show CDR1 as SQVTM and CDR2 as ANQGSEA. The CDR3 consists of 14 residues. The CDR3 coding sequence is TGCAGCGCTCATGTAGAGGGGACCACAGATACGCAGTATTTT. This encodes CSAHVEGTTDTQYF.

This clonotype has only a few counts. The chain uses TRBV11-2 and TRBJ2-5; the D is unclear. Germline loops: CDR1 SGHAT, CDR2 FQNNGV. The CDR3 runs 16 residues. The V gene lost 1 base and the J gene lost 0 bases, with 12 bases spanning the gap. The CDR3 reads CASSLGFLGNQETQYF. The CDR3 region has the DNA TGTGCCAGCAGCTTAGGCTTCCTGGGGAACCAAGAGACCCAGTACTTC.

This chain joins TRBV4-2 and TRBJ2-7, with 8 bases aligning to TRBD2. The CDR3 runs 16 residues. CDR1 and CDR2 from the germline V gene are LGHNA and YNFKEQ. V was pared by 0 bases and J by 4 bases, with 8 bases of the junction left unmatched. CDR3 amino acids: CASSQEEGLGIYEQYF. The CDR3 DNA is TGTGCCAGCAGCCAAGAGGAGGGACTAGGAATTTACGAGCAGTACTTC.

This clonotype was observed a few times. This sequence joins TRBV29-1 and TRBJ1-2; TRBD1 might be the D (5 bases). This CDR3 spans 12 amino acids. In germline, CDR1 is SQVTM, CDR2 ANQGSEA. Trimming left V 3 bases short and J 8 bases short, with 13 bases between. The CDR3, as DNA: TGCAGCGTTGATGACCGCGGGGCGGGCTACACCTTC. This gives the protein CSVDDRGAGYTF.

The V call is TRBV12-3 or TRBV12-4, the J call TRBJ1-3, with TRBD1 identical over 10 bases. The CDR3 sequence is 17 residues long. Trimming took 2 bases from V and 1 from J; bases not matched to a gene: 5. The CDR3 DNA follows: TGTGCCAGCAGTTTAAGCCGGACAGGGGGTTCTGGAAACACCATATATTTT. Its protein product is CASSLSRTGGSGNTIYF.

This clonotype appeared a few times. The V gene is TRBV4-3, the J gene TRBJ2-2, with TRBD2 as a possible D gene (6 bases). CDR1 LGHNA and CDR2 YSLEER come from the germline V gene. The CDR3 runs 17 residues. V was cut by 0 bases and J by 4 bases, with 15 bases left in between. DNA of the CDR3: TGCGCCAGCAGCCAAGAAACCGCGGGACCACTCACCGGGGAGCTGTTTTTT. Translation: CASSQETAGPLTGELFF.

This rearrangement joins TRBV28 to TRBJ2-2; D unresolved. The V gene lost 8 bases and the J gene lost 0 bases, with 7 bases spanning the gap. The CDR3 loop spans 13 amino acids. Germline V gene data show CDR1 as MDHEN and CDR2 as SYDVKM. CDR3 sequence reads: CASPASNTGELFF. CDR3 sequence (DNA): TGTGCCAGCCCAGCGTCGAACACCGGGGAGCTGTTTTTT.

This clonotype turned up a few times. The rearrangement links TRBV20-1 to TRBJ1-4, with a possible D match to TRBD1 (5 bases). CDR1 DFQATT and CDR2 SNEGSKA come from the germline V gene (reference sequence). Between the trimmed V and J ends, which lost 6 bases and 5 bases, there was a span of 10 bases. The CDR3 is 12 amino acids. The CDR3 loop reads CSAGQPNEKLFF. CDR3 bases: TGCAGTGCCGGACAACCGAATGAAAAACTGTTTTTT.

The rearrangement uses TRBV5-5 and TRBJ2-2; 9 positions agree with TRBD2. With V trimmed by 2 bases and J by 2 bases, 7 bases remained unmatched. CDR1 and CDR2 (germline): SGHKS, YYEKEE (reference sequence). This CDR3 has 17 amino acids. The chain's CDR3 is CASSFKASGDNTGELFF. CDR3 coding DNA: TGTGCCAGCAGCTTCAAGGCTAGCGGGGATAACACCGGGGAGCTGTTTTTT.

This clonotype was counted only a few times. The rearrangement links TRBV7-8 to TRBJ2-5, with D perhaps matching TRBD2 (5 bases). The J call is uncertain, as TRBJ2-7 better fits the DNA end. The CDR3 extends over 15 amino acids. CDR1 and CDR2 from the germline V gene are SGHVS and FQNEAQ. CDR3 residues: CASSETVRDSYEQYF. The CDR3 DNA reads TGTGCCAGCAGCGAGACGGTACGGGACTCCTACGAGCAGTACTTC.

V is TRBV12-3 or TRBV12-4 and J is TRBJ1-4; maybe TRBD1 (5 bases). This CDR3 region has 15 residues. V dropped 4 bases and J dropped 6 bases, with 15 bases sitting between them. CDR3 residues: CASSWGVGGDEKLFF. The CDR3 DNA is TGTGCCAGCAGTTGGGGGGTCGGTGGTGATGAAAAACTGTTTTTT.

The V gene is TRBV20-1, the J gene TRBJ1-2, with 8 nucleotides matching TRBD1. V dropped 6 bases and J dropped 5; count of bases not matched to a gene: 8. Germline CDR1 DFQATT, CDR2 SNEGSKA (reference sequence). This CDR3 region has 13 residues. CDR3 in amino acids: CSATDREGYGYTF. The DNA of the CDR3 is TGCAGTGCAACGGACAGGGAGGGGTATGGCTACACCTTC.

This clonotype was found a few times. This sequence joins TRBV4-3 and TRBJ1-5; D gene unclear. Deletions cut 0 bases from V and 6 bases from J, with 12 bases between. CDR3 size: 15 residues. Germline-derived CDR1 and CDR2 are LGHNA and YSLEER. CDR3: CASSQDMRAGQPQHF. Written as DNA, the CDR3 is TGCGCCAGCAGCCAAGATATGCGGGCGGGTCAGCCCCAGCATTTT.

The chain is built from TRBV5-1 and TRBJ2-7; the D gene is possibly TRBD1 (6 bases). Trimming pared 3 bases from V and 3 bases from J, leaving 10 bases between. Germline V gives CDR1 SGHRS, CDR2 YFSETQ. This CDR3 contains 13 residues. This chain's CDR3 is CASSSGAYYEQYF. The DNA for the CDR3 is TGCGCCAGCAGCTCAGGGGCTTACTACGAGCAGTACTTC.

The genes are TRBV6-6 and TRBJ1-4; D might be TRBD1 (5 bases). Germline CDR1 and CDR2: MNHNY and SVGAGI (reference sequence). There are 15 residues in the CDR3. V dropped 8 bases and J dropped 2 bases, with 15 bases sitting between them. The CDR3: CASYRRGRTNEKLFF. The CDR3 DNA reads as TGTGCCAGCTACCGGAGGGGCCGCACTAATGAAAAACTGTTTTTT.

This chain joins TRBV5-1 and TRBJ2-5; D is unresolved. Trimming took off 0 bases at V and 4 bases at J, with 16 bases between the two ends. CDR1 and CDR2 (germline): SGHRS, YFSETQ. CDR3 length: 16 residues. The CDR3 sequence: CASSLALTPWGETQYF. CDR3 nucleotide sequence: TGCGCCAGCAGCTTGGCGCTGACACCCTGGGGAGAGACCCAGTACTTC.